This T cell receptor beta chain was observed in a study of shared clonotypes between healthy human individuals. Broader study findings: Naive subsets usually exceeded memory subsets in estimated richness.

Remarks on this clone: Its antigen is unknown.

The CDR3 length is 14 residues. The germline CDR1 and CDR2 sequences are MGHDK and SYGVNS. V shed 4 bases and J shed 5 bases, with 13 bases lying between them. This table comes from immunoSEQ multiplex PCR, and its TCRdb copy is limited to in-frame clones, with some not included. The sample lists approximately 640,000 clones, about two thirds occurring once. The chain is built from TRBV25-1 and TRBJ2-3; D may be TRBD1 (6 bases). Specimen: memory CD4+ T cells sorted from blood. Subset denoted: CD45RA-negative fraction. The clonotype was recovered from a woman between 25 and 40 years old in good health. The CDR3 here is CASSGTGFGDTQYF. In nucleotides, the CDR3 is TGTGCCAGCAGTGGAACAGGGTTTGGAGATACGCAGTATTTT.